The clone carrying this T cell receptor beta chain was counted many times. Its antigen remains unidentified. V shed 0 bases, J shed 8 bases, and the junction held 7 bases outside the gene matches. The CDR3 is 15 residues long. Germline V gives CDR1 LGHDT, CDR2 YNNKEL (reference sequence). TCRdb called the 5' RACE reads again in MiXCR, with one record for every CDR3 protein. The sample consists of around 48,000 distinct CDR3 sequences, under 13% of them appearing once. The sample originates from a study of neurological immune-mediated disorders. Regarding the study as a whole: The level of TCR clonal expansion was highest in patients with HTLV-1-associated myelopathy and lowest in multiple sclerosis, where it fell below the level seen in healthy controls.

The sequenced material came from PBMCs. The chain has TRBV3-1 and TRBJ1-3; TRBD1 matches at 7 bases. This sequence originates from a woman aged 40 to 55 with HTLV-1-associated myelopathy (HAM/TSP). The CDR3 protein is CASSQDDRAGDTIYF. DNA for the CDR3: TGTGCCAGCAGCCAAGACGACAGGGCGGGAGACACCATATATTTT.